This TCR beta chain comes out of a study of T cell responses to AZD1222 COVID-19 vaccine. Repertoires were generated with immunoSEQ multiplex PCR, while TCRdb's copy carries only in-frame clones and drops some. The sample consists of some 85,000 clones, approximately 91% of them appearing once. Points from the study as a whole: Among the donors, most were white British and more were female, and clonal diversity was possibly underestimated. When two AZD1222 doses had been given, Spike-specific TCR breadth and depth rose. No day 14 peak samples; only post-peak repertoires were characterized.

V lost 0 bases, J lost 5 bases, and 10 bases lay in between. The CDR3 has 15 residues. Looked up from germline, CDR1 is SEHNR and CDR2 is FQNEAQ (reference sequence). This clone was detected only once. No antigen is known for it. This TCR was sampled from an adult in good health. The sequences come from peripheral blood, collected on day 0 of AZD1222 vaccination. The V and J genes are TRBV7-9 and TRBJ1-4, with D possibly TRBD1 on 6 matching bases. CDR3 in amino acids: CASSLALGGNEKLFF. CDR3 nucleotide sequence: TGTGCCAGCAGCTTAGCGTTAGGGGGGAATGAAAAACTGTTTTTT.